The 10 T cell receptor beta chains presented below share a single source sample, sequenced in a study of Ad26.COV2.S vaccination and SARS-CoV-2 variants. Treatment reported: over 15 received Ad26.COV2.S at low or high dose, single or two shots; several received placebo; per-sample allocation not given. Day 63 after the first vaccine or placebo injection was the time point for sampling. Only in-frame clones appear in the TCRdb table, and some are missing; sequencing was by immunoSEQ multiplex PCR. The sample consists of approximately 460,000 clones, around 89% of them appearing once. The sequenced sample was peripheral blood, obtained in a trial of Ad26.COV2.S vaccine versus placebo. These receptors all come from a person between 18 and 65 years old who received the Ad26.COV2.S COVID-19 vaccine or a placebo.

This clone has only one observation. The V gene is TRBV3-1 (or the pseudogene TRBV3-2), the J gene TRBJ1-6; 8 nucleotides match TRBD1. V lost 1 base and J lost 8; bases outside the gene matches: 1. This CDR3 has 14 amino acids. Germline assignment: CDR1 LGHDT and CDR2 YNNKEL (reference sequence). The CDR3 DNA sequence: TGTGCCAGCAGCCAAGGGACAGGGTATTCACCCCTCCACTTT. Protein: CASSQGTGYSPLHF.

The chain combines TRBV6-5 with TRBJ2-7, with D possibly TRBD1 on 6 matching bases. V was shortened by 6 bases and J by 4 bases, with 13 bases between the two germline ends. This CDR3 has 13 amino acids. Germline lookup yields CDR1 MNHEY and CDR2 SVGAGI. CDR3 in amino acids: CASSRARGYEQYF. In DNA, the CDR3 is TGTGCCAGCAGCCGGGCTAGGGGGTACGAGCAGTACTTC.

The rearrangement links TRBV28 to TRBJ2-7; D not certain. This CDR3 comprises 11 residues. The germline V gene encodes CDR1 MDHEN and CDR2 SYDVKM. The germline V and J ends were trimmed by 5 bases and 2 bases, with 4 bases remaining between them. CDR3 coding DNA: TGTGCCAGCAGTCACACCTACGAGCAGTACTTC. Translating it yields CASSHTYEQYF.

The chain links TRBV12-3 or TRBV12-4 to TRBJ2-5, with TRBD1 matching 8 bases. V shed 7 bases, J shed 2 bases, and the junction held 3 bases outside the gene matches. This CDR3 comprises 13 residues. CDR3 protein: CASTTGGQETQYF. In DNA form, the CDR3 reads TGTGCCAGCACTACAGGGGGGCAAGAGACCCAGTACTTC.

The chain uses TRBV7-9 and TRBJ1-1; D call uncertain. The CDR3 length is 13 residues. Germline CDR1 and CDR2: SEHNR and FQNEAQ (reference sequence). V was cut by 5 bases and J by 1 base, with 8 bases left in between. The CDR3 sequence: CASSSEGNTEAFF. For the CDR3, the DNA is TGTGCCAGCAGCAGTGAGGGGAACACTGAAGCTTTCTTT. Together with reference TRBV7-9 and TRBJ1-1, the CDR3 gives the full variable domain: DTGVSQNPRHKITKRGQNVTFRCDPISEHNRLYWYRQTLGQGPEFLTYFQNEAQLEKSRLLSDRFSAERPKGSFSTLEIQRTEQGDSAMYLCASSSEGNTEAFFGQGTRLTVV.

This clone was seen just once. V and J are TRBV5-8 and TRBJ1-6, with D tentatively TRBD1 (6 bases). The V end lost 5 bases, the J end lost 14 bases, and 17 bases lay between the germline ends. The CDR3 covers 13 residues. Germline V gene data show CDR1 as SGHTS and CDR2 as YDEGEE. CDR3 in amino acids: CASSRWTASSLHF. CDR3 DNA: TGTGCCAGCAGTCGTTGGACAGCTTCTTCCCTCCACTTT. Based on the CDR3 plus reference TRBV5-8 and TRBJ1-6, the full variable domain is EAGVTQSPTHLIKTRGQQATLRCSPISGHTSVYWYQQALGLGLQFLLWYDEGEERNRGNFPPRFSGRQFPNYSSELNVNALELEDSALYLCASSRWTASSLHFGNGTRLTVT.

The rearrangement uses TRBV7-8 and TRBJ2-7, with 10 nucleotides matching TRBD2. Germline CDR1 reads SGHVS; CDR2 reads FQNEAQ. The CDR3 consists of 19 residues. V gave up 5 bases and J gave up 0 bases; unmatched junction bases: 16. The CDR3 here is CASSHFRADGLAASYEQYF. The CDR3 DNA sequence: TGTGCCAGCAGCCATTTCAGGGCCGACGGACTAGCGGCCTCCTACGAGCAGTACTTC. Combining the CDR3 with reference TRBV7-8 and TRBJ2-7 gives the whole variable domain GAGVSQSPRYKVAKRGQDVALRCDPISGHVSLFWYQQALGQGPEFLTYFQNEAQLDKSGLPSDRFFAERPEGSVSTLKIQRTQQEDSAVYLCASSHFRADGLAASYEQYFGPGTRLTVT.

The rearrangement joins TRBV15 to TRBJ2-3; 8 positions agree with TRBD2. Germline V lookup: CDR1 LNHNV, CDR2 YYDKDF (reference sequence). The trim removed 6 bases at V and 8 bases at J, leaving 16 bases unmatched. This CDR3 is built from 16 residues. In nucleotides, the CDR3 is TGTGCCACCAGGTCGGTCGGGGGGGGGCGCCTTGGTACGCAGTATTTT. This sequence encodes CATRSVGGGRLGTQYF.

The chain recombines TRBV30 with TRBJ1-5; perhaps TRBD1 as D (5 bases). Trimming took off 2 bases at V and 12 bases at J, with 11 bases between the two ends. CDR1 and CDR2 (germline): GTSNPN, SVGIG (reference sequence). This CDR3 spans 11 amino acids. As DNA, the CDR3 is TGTGCCTGGAGTATAGGGGCTATCCAGCATTTT. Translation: CAWSIGAIQHF.

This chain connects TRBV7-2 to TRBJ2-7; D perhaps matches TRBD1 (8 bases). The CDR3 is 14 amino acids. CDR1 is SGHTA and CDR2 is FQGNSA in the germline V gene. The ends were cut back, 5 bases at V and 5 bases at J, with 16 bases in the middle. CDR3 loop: CASSGRQGRDEQYF. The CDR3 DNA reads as TGTGCCAGCAGCGGAAGACAGGGGAGGGACGAGCAGTACTTC.